This T cell receptor (beta chain) was identified during a study of blood T cell repertoires in COVID-19. For the study at large: Acute and convalescent COVID-19 samples came from the United States, Italy and Spain. PBMCs, B-cell-depleted T cells, or T cells provided the cDNA or gDNA that made up the material.

Germline-derived CDR1 and CDR2 are LNHDA and SQIVND (reference sequence). Trimming removed 6 bases from V and 10 bases from J, with 13 bases in between. This CDR3 region has 12 residues. In the authors' methods: Nucleated cell number was recorded as an estimate derived from reference gene primer amplification. Libraries were prepared by immunoSEQ multiplex PCR; TCRdb keeps only in-frame clonotypes and omits some of them. V and J calls plus clone size are reproduced from that table; the DNA served to infer D and trimming. The sample yields over 400,000 clones, 70% to 90% seen once. V usage is TRBV19 and J usage is TRBJ1-5; D ambiguous. This TCR came from a human donor in a cohort sampled during active COVID-19. Specimen: peripheral blood. The CDR3 reads CASSPSIYPQHF. The CDR3 DNA reads as TGTGCCAGTAGCCCCTCAATCTATCCCCAGCATTTT.